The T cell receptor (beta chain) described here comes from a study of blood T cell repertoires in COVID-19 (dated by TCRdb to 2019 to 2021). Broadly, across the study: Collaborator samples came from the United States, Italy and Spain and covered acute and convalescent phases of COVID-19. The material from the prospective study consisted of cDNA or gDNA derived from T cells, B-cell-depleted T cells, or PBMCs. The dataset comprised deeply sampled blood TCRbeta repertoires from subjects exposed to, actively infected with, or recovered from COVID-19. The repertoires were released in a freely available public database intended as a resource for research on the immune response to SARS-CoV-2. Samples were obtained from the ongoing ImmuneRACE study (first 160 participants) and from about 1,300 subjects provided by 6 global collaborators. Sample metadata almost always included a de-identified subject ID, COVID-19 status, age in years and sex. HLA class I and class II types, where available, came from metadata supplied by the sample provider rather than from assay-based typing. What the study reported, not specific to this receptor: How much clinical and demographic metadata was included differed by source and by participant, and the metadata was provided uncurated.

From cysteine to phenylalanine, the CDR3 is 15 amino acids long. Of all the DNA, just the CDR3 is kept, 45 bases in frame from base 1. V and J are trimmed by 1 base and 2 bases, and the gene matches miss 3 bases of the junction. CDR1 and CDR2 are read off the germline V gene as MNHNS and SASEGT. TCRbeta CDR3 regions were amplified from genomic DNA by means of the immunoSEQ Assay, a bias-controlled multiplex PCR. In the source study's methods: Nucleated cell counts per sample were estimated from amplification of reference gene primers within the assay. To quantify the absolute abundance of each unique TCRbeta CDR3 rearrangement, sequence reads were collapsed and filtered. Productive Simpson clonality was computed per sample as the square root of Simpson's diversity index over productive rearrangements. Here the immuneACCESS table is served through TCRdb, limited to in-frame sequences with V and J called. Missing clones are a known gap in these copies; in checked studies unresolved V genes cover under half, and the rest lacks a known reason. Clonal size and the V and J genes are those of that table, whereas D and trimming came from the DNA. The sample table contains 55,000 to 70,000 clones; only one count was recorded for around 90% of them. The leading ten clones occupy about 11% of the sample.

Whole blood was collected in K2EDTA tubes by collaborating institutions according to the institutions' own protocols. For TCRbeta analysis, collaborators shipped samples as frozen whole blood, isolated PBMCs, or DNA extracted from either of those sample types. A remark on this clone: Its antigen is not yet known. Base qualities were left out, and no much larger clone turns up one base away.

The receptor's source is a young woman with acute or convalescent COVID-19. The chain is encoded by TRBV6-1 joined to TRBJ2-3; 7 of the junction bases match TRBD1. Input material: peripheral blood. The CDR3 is CASSEDRGTTDTQYF. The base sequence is TGTGCCAGCAGTGAAGACAGGGGAACCACAGATACGCAGTATTTT.